This T cell receptor (beta chain) was documented in a study of shared clonotypes between healthy human individuals. General study results and limits: An anticipated effect of sequencing depth on clonotype sharing among donors was recognized.

CDR1 and CDR2 from the germline V gene are SGDLS and YYNGEE. The V gene lost 0 bases and the J gene lost 1 base, with 10 bases spanning the gap. The CDR3 spans 15 residues. Splitting of CD4+ cells produced CD45RA+ naive and CD45RA-negative memory subsets. Data came from immunoSEQ multiplex PCR; TCRdb stores just in-frame clones and leaves some out. The sample includes 2.3 million or so clones, 90% to 95% of them seen just once. About this clone: Its antigen is still unknown.

Sequencing was carried out using naive CD4+ T cells from PBMCs. Subset here: CD45RA+ positively selected. This receptor was identified in a man aged 18-30 years in good health. Some clones in this sample may be carry-over from other donors' samples. The V call is TRBV9, the J call TRBJ2-5; TRBD1 might be the D (6 bases). The CDR3 DNA follows: TGTGCCAGCAGCGTAGAGGGACACCTCCAAGAGACCCAGTACTTC. This gives the protein CASSVEGHLQETQYF.